The 32 T cell receptor beta chains below were found in one sample sequenced in a study of shared T cell receptors in the human thymus. Only in-frame clones appear in the TCRdb table, and some are missing; sequencing was by immunoSEQ multiplex PCR. The sample includes roughly 710,000 clones, approximately 85% seen only once; the top ten take over 0.008%. This sample was shared with a second study, whose subject was human thymus T cells.

The material sequenced was thymocytes. The receptor set was obtained from a girl under three years old with a congenital heart defect.

The chain employs TRBV19 and TRBJ2-6, with a weak D call TRBD1 (5 bases). Trimming shortened V by 1 base and J by 3 bases, and 16 bases separated the two germline ends. CDR1 is LNHDA, CDR2 SQIVND, per germline (reference sequence). The length of the CDR3 is 18 residues. Here the CDR3 DNA reads TGTGCCAGTAGTATAGGACAGAACTTAAGTGTTGGGGCCAACGTCCTGACTTTC. It is translated as CASSIGQNLSVGANVLTF.

This clone was seen more than once but under ten times. The genes are TRBV28 and TRBJ1-1, with 7 positions matching TRBD1. Germline V gives CDR1 MDHEN, CDR2 SYDVKM. J was trimmed by 1 base and V by 3 bases; bases with no gene match: 8. CDR3 length: 16 residues. The CDR3 nucleotides read TGTGCCAGCAGTTTCGCCCTAGGGACAGAGAACACTGAAGCTTTCTTT. It yields the protein CASSFALGTENTEAFF.

The chain carries TRBV28 and TRBJ2-2, with 7 bases lining up with TRBD2. Germline CDR1 reads MDHEN; CDR2 reads SYDVKM. V lost 7 bases to trimming and J lost 5 bases; unmatched junction nucleotides: 10. The length of the CDR3 is 15 residues. The CDR3 loop reads CASKIGTGGTGELFF. The CDR3 bases are TGTGCCAGCAAAATAGGCACGGGGGGTACCGGGGAGCTGTTTTTT.

J is TRBJ1-2 and V is TRBV27; 8 bases map to TRBD1. V trimming: 4 bases; J trimming: 8 bases; junction bases outside the gene matches: 9. This CDR3 has 14 residues. CDR1 is MNHEY, CDR2 SMNVEV, per germline (reference sequence). CDR3 in DNA: TGTGCCAGCAGTTCGCGACAGGGGCGGGGAGGCTACACCTTC. Translated, it gives CASSSRQGRGGYTF.

The chain joins TRBV28 to TRBJ1-1; D is unclear. CDR1 is MDHEN and CDR2 is SYDVKM in the germline V gene. V was pared by 3 bases and J by 4 bases, with 9 bases between. CDR3 length: 13 residues. DNA of the CDR3: TGTGCCAGCAGTTTTTTCCGGGTCACTGAAGCTTTCTTT. This gives the protein CASSFFRVTEAFF.

This chain connects TRBV11-2 to TRBJ2-1, with 12 bases aligning to TRBD2. J lost 6 bases, V lost 1 base, and 13 bases had no gene match. The CDR3 is 19 amino acids. CDR1 is SGHAT and CDR2 is FQNNGV in the germline V gene. CDR3 in amino acids: CASSLGASGGANPSNEQFF. The CDR3 bases are TGTGCCAGCAGCTTAGGAGCTAGCGGGGGGGCCAATCCCTCCAATGAGCAGTTCTTC.

This chain connects TRBV30 to TRBJ2-5; the D gene is possibly TRBD1 (7 bases). Germline V gene data show CDR1 as GTSNPN and CDR2 as SVGIG (reference sequence). V was pared by 3 bases and J by 5 bases, with 16 bases between. The CDR3 covers 14 residues. The CDR3 sequence: CAWRNTGEDETQYF. The CDR3 nucleotides read TGTGCCTGGAGAAATACAGGGGAGGACGAGACCCAGTACTTC.

This rearrangement joins TRBV11-2 to TRBJ2-5; D not certain. Trimming took 0 bases from V and 4 from J, leaving 6 bases between them. The CDR3 has 13 amino acids. CDR1 SGHAT and CDR2 FQNNGV come from the germline V gene. The CDR3 bases are TGTGCCAGCAGCTTAGATTCATCAGAGACCCAGTACTTC. Protein product: CASSLDSSETQYF. Full variable domain (rest looked up from reference TRBV11-2 and TRBJ2-5): EAGVAQSPRYKIIEKRQSVAFWCNPISGHATLYWYQQILGQGPKLLIQFQNNGVVDDSQLPKDRFSAERLKGVDSTLKIQPAKLEDSAVYLCASSLDSSETQYFGPGTRLLVL.

This clone has only a few counts. V is TRBV15 and J is TRBJ1-2; tentatively, D is TRBD1 (5 bases). Trimming pared 1 base from V and 6 bases from J, leaving 9 bases between. Germline CDR1 reads LNHNV; CDR2 reads YYDKDF (reference sequence). The CDR3 length is 13 residues. Here the CDR3 DNA reads TGTGCCACCAGCAGAGCGGGGGGGAATGGCTACACCTTC. Translation: CATSRAGGNGYTF.

The V gene is TRBV5-1, the J gene TRBJ1-3; D is ambiguous. Germline loops: CDR1 SGHRS, CDR2 YFSETQ. V lost 0 bases and J lost 3, with 4 bases in between. The CDR3 sequence is 13 residues long. The CDR3: CASSLDIGNTIYF. In DNA form, the CDR3 reads TGCGCCAGCAGCTTGGACATTGGAAACACCATATATTTT.

The chain employs TRBV7-9 and TRBJ1-6; D remains unclear. The germline V gene has CDR1 SEHNR and CDR2 FQNEAQ (reference sequence). The ends were cut back, 1 base at V and 9 bases at J, with 7 bases in the middle. This CDR3 region has 13 residues. CDR3 DNA: TGTGCCAGCAGCTTAGAAAGCGGTTCACCCCTCCACTTT. Amino acids: CASSLESGSPLHF.

This chain links TRBV10-1 with TRBJ2-3; 9 nucleotides match TRBD2. Germline CDR1 and CDR2: WNHNN and SYGVQD (reference sequence). This CDR3 has 15 amino acids. After removal of 3 bases from V and 5 bases from J, the junction contained 6 bases not matched to a gene. Here the CDR3 DNA reads TGCGCCAGCAGTGATAGCGGGGGCCTAGGAGATACGCAGTATTTT. As protein: CASSDSGGLGDTQYF.

The rearrangement uses TRBV5-1 and TRBJ2-1; D perhaps matches TRBD1 (6 bases). Trimming removed 0 bases at V and 0 bases at J, with 16 bases between. The CDR3 spans 18 residues. Per germline, CDR1 SGHRS and CDR2 YFSETQ. The chain's CDR3 is CASSLVAGVRGSYNEQFF. The CDR3 nucleotides are TGCGCCAGCAGCTTGGTGGCAGGGGTGAGAGGCTCCTACAATGAGCAGTTCTTC.

The gene calls are TRBV11-2 and TRBJ1-6, with 12 bases that match TRBD1. CDR3 length equals 18 residues. The germline V gene encodes CDR1 SGHAT and CDR2 FQNNGV. V trimming: 5 bases; J trimming: 5 bases; junction bases outside the gene matches: 10. Here the CDR3 DNA reads TGTGCCAGCAGCCTACGGGGACAGGGGGCCCCTAATAATTCACCCCTCCACTTT. It yields the protein CASSLRGQGAPNNSPLHF.

The chain is built from TRBV5-6 and TRBJ2-3; TRBD2 might be the D (7 bases). Trimming cost V 5 bases and J 5 bases, with 24 bases left between them. Germline loops: CDR1 SGHDT, CDR2 YYEEEE. The CDR3 spans 17 residues. DNA for the CDR3: TGTGCCAGCAGACCCGGTCTAGCCGGGGGGCCGCAAGATACGCAGTATTTT. Its translation is CASRPGLAGGPQDTQYF.

The CDR3 nucleotides read TGTGCCAGCAGCTTAGCACAGGGAGAGCATAATTCACCCCTCCACTTT. Translating it yields CASSLAQGEHNSPLHF. This chain links TRBV13 with TRBJ1-6; the D gene is possibly TRBD1 (6 bases). Germline CDR1 PRHDT, CDR2 FYEKMQ (reference sequence). The CDR3 covers 16 residues. Trimming pared 1 base from V and 5 bases from J, leaving 12 bases between. Using reference TRBV13 and TRBJ1-6 for the parts outside the CDR3, the full variable domain is AAGVIQSPRHLIKEKRETATLKCYPIPRHDTVYWYQQGPGQDPQFLISFYEKMQSDKGSIPDRFSAQQFSDYHSELNMSSLELGDSALYFCASSLAQGEHNSPLHFGNGTRLTVT.

This chain connects TRBV5-1 to TRBJ1-2; D gene ambiguous. The CDR3 has 16 residues. Germline V CDR1 and CDR2: SGHRS, YFSETQ. Deletions cut 1 base from V and 2 bases from J, with 15 bases between. The CDR3 spells CASSLKARTPNYGYTF. Here the CDR3 DNA reads TGCGCCAGCAGCTTGAAGGCGAGGACTCCGAACTATGGCTACACCTTC.

A single count supports this clone. This chain uses TRBV28 with TRBJ1-1; the D is unclear. In germline, CDR1 is MDHEN, CDR2 SYDVKM. The germline V and J ends were trimmed by 4 bases and 3 bases, with 12 bases remaining between them. The CDR3 has 14 amino acids. The CDR3 loop reads CASSCHELYTEAFF. CDR3 in DNA: TGTGCCAGCAGTTGCCACGAACTATACACTGAAGCTTTCTTT.

This rearrangement joins TRBV15 to TRBJ1-5; no clear D. The germline V gene encodes CDR1 LNHNV and CDR2 YYDKDF (reference sequence). The CDR3 runs to 15 residues. V lost 1 base and J 7 bases, leaving 14 bases between the germline ends. CDR3 in DNA: TGTGCCACCAGCAGAGGAGGTTCACGGGAACAGCCCCAGCATTTT. Translating it yields CATSRGGSREQPQHF.

This clone was recorded once. The junction shows a germline mismatch at one end, possibly a read error. V usage is TRBV25-1 and J usage is TRBJ1-1; D is possibly TRBD1 (6 bases). Germline V gene sequence: CDR1 MGHDK, CDR2 SYGVNS. This CDR3 region has 15 residues. The CDR3 loop reads CASSERGRGNSEAFF. CDR3 coding DNA: TGTGCCAGCAGTGAACGGGGTAGGGGGAACTCTGAAGCTTTCTTT. The complete variable domain, with remaining parts taken from reference TRBV25-1 and TRBJ1-1, reads EADIYQTPRYLVIGTGKKITLECSQTMGHDKMYWYQQDPGMELHLIHYSYGVNSTEKGDLSSESTVSRIRTEHFPLTLESARPSHTSQYLCASSERGRGNSEAFFGQGTRLTVV.

The V call is TRBV2, the J call TRBJ2-1, with TRBD2 matching over 8 bases. The CDR3 runs 20 residues. CDR1 and CDR2 from the germline V gene are SNHLY and FYNNEI. V dropped 2 bases and J dropped 2; count of bases not matched to a gene: 17. CDR3 nucleotide sequence: TGTGCCAGCAGTGAAACCCCGCGGGGGGTGTCTAGCGGGCCCTACAATGAGCAGTTCTTC. Its translation is CASSETPRGVSSGPYNEQFF. The full variable domain, completed using reference TRBV2 and TRBJ2-1, is EPEVTQTPSHQVTQMGQEVILRCVPISNHLYFYWYRQILGQKVEFLVSFYNNEISEKSEIFDDQFSVERPDGSNFTLKIRSTKLEDSAMYFCASSETPRGVSSGPYNEQFFGPGTRLTVL.

The chain employs TRBV7-2 and TRBJ1-2; 11 bases are a match to TRBD1. CDR3 length equals 16 residues. Germline V lookup: CDR1 SGHTA, CDR2 FQGNSA. J was trimmed by 2 bases and V by 5 bases; bases with no gene match: 7. CDR3 sequence reads: CASSNWGQGGNYGYTF. In DNA form, the CDR3 reads TGTGCCAGCAGCAACTGGGGACAGGGGGGAAACTATGGCTACACCTTC.

The chain couples TRBV5-4 to TRBJ2-5, with a possible D match to TRBD2 (7 bases). CDR1 is SGHNT and CDR2 is YYREEE in the germline V gene (reference sequence). The CDR3 contains 17 residues. Deletions cut 4 bases from V and 5 bases from J, with 24 bases between. The chain's CDR3 is CASSPPAGWGRGETQYF. The CDR3 nucleotides read TGTGCCAGCAGCCCACCTGCCGGCTGGGGGCGGGGGGAGACCCAGTACTTC.

The rearrangement joins TRBV29-1 to TRBJ1-2, with 9 bases that match TRBD1. The V segment lost 0 bases and the J segment 8 bases; nucleotides outside the gene matches: 16. Germline V gene data show CDR1 as SQVTM and CDR2 as ANQGSEA. The CDR3 loop spans 17 amino acids. The CDR3 reads CSVEDPPPTGTGKGYTF. As DNA, the CDR3 is TGCAGCGTTGAAGACCCCCCGCCTACCGGGACAGGGAAAGGCTACACCTTC. Full variable domain (remainder filled in from reference TRBV29-1 and TRBJ1-2): SAVISQKPSRDICQRGTSLTIQCQVDSQVTMMFWYRQQPGQSLTLIATANQGSEATYESGFVIDKFPISRPNLTFSTLTVSNMSPEDSSIYLCSVEDPPPTGTGKGYTFGSGTRLTVV.

The rearrangement joins TRBV4-1 to TRBJ2-1; 8 nucleotides align to TRBD2. Per germline, CDR1 MGHRA and CDR2 YSYEKL. This CDR3 spans 15 amino acids. V trimming: 4 bases; J trimming: 5 bases; junction bases outside the gene matches: 7. CDR3 sequence: CASSPPGLDNNEQFF. DNA for the CDR3: TGCGCCAGCAGCCCCCCGGGACTAGACAACAATGAGCAGTTCTTC.

V and J are TRBV25-1 and TRBJ2-5; 11 positions agree with TRBD2. CDR3 length: 16 amino acids. Germline CDR1 MGHDK, CDR2 SYGVNS. J was trimmed by 2 bases and V by 8 bases; bases with no gene match: 10. The chain's CDR3 is CASQVGRLAGQETQYF. The CDR3 DNA reads as TGTGCCAGCCAAGTAGGGCGACTAGCGGGGCAAGAGACCCAGTACTTC.

The gene calls are TRBV28 and TRBJ2-3; the match to TRBD1 covers 10 bases. J was trimmed by 1 base and V by 6 bases; bases with no gene match: 10. The CDR3 is made up of 17 amino acids. Germline lookup yields CDR1 MDHEN and CDR2 SYDVKM. The CDR3 nucleotides read TGTGCCAGCAGGAGCACCCGGGACAGGGGACGCACAGATACGCAGTATTTT. Protein sequence: CASRSTRDRGRTDTQYF.

J is TRBJ1-6 and V is TRBV11-2, with 10 bases fitting TRBD1. The CDR3 sequence is 15 residues long. Trimming at V came to 5 bases and at J to 14 bases, leaving 12 bases not matched to a gene. Germline CDR1 SGHAT, CDR2 FQNNGV. Here the CDR3 reads CASSARARDRGSLHF. The CDR3 nucleotides read TGTGCCAGCAGCGCCAGGGCTCGGGACAGGGGTTCCCTCCACTTT.

The rearrangement links TRBV4-3 to TRBJ2-1, with 7 bases identical to TRBD1. The CDR3 is 14 residues long. Germline V gene sequence: CDR1 LGHNA, CDR2 YSLEER. The trim removed 1 base at V and 7 bases at J, leaving 4 bases unmatched. CDR3 nucleotide sequence: TGCGCCAGCAGCCAAGGACAGGGTCCGAATGAGCAGTTCTTC. This encodes CASSQGQGPNEQFF.

The genes are TRBV10-3 and TRBJ2-3; 7 nucleotides line up with TRBD1. The germline gives CDR1 ENHRY, CDR2 SYGVKD. Trimming at V came to 4 bases and at J to 1 base, leaving 8 bases not matched to a gene. The CDR3 spans 16 residues. The CDR3 sequence is CAISAPTGQGTDTQYF. The CDR3 DNA is TGTGCCATCAGTGCCCCGACAGGGCAGGGCACAGATACGCAGTATTTT.

The rearrangement uses TRBV5-1 and TRBJ1-1, with 10 bases fitting TRBD1. Looked up from germline, CDR1 is SGHRS and CDR2 is YFSETQ. V was clipped by 9 bases and J by 3 bases; unmatched bases: 5. CDR3 length: 13 amino acids. DNA for the CDR3: TGCGCCACCCGGGACAGGGGTGACACTGAAGCTTTCTTT. It translates to CATRDRGDTEAFF.

V usage is TRBV30 and J usage is TRBJ2-7; D is unclear. CDR1 and CDR2 (germline): GTSNPN, SVGIG (reference sequence). This CDR3 is built from 13 residues. V shed 4 bases and J shed 7 bases, with 17 bases lying between them. In DNA form, the CDR3 reads TGTGCCTGGAATCCGACGGGTCCTAGAGAGCAGTACTTC. Protein sequence: CAWNPTGPREQYF.